Given below is one T cell receptor beta chain in context. Antigen: not known. The V gene's germline CDR1 is SGHTA and CDR2 FQGTGA. The CDR3 runs to 13 residues. V dropped 5 bases and J dropped 4 bases, with 8 bases sitting between them. This sample is drawn from a study of T cells in localized non-small cell lung cancer. General study findings and limits: Clonality of T cells reached its maximum in uninvolved adjacent lung, surpassing tumor.

Generated by immunoSEQ multiplex PCR, the TCRdb table keeps only in-frame clones and is missing some. The repertoire holds over 45,000 clones, about 72% seen once, with less than 20% in the top ten. This TCR was sampled from a man aged 35-69 years with stage I squamous cell lung carcinoma. The V gene is TRBV7-3, the J gene TRBJ2-2; perhaps D is TRBD1 or TRBD2 (5 bases each). Source: peripheral blood, taken before any cancer treatment. CDR3 loop: CASSPGPTGELFF. The CDR3 region has the DNA TGTGCCAGCAGCCCGGGACCCACCGGGGAGCTGTTTTTT.